One and the same sample provided the 15 T cell receptor beta chains below, sequenced in a study of a mutant IDH1 vaccine in newly diagnosed glioma. Antigens for these TCRs are unknown. Time point specified: week 47, end of study. The vaccine gave 300 ug of a 20-mer mutant IDH1 peptide subcutaneously per dose. Here immunoSEQ multiplex PCR was the method, and the copy in TCRdb shows in-frame clones only, minus some. The sample holds almost 25,000 clones, about four fifths seen once. This specimen consisted of PBMCs, obtained from a glioma patient whose treatment included an IDH1 peptide vaccine. These TCRs come from a man aged 35 to 55 with glioma. Some clones in this sample may be carry-over from other donors' samples.

This clone was recorded only once. The V gene is TRBV7-2, the J gene TRBJ2-5; 13 bases fit TRBD2. The germline CDR1 and CDR2 sequences are SGHTA and FQGNSA. After removal of 4 bases from V and 4 bases from J, the junction contained 6 bases not matched to a gene. CDR3 size: 16 residues. CDR3 DNA sequence: TGTGCCAGCAGCTCGCGGACTAGCGGGGGCGGAGAGACCCAGTACTTC. Amino acid sequence: CASSSRTSGGGETQYF.

This clone was picked up a small number of times. The chain carries TRBV27 and TRBJ2-3; D is uncertain. Germline CDR1 reads MNHEY; CDR2 reads SMNVEV (reference sequence). Deletions cut 3 bases from V and 6 bases from J, with 7 bases between. This CDR3 spans 12 amino acids. DNA of the CDR3: TGTGCCAGCAGTTTCCGTGGGGATACGCAGTATTTT. Protein product: CASSFRGDTQYF.

This clone was counted between two and nine times. V usage is TRBV28 and J usage is TRBJ2-3, with TRBD1 matching 11 bases. The CDR3 has 16 amino acids. Germline V gene lookup returns CDR1 MDHEN and CDR2 SYDVKM. V was clipped by 4 bases and J by 5 bases; unmatched bases: 8. The CDR3 reads CASSSQGQGAIDTQYF. The CDR3 bases are TGTGCCAGCAGTTCTCAAGGACAGGGGGCAATAGATACGCAGTATTTT.

The J gene is TRBJ2-7, the V gene TRBV29-1; D remains unclear. Deletions cut 4 bases from V and 7 bases from J, with 11 bases between. The CDR3 length is 11 residues. The germline V gene encodes CDR1 SQVTM and CDR2 ANQGSEA. The chain's CDR3 is CSVAVLGEQYF. CDR3 sequence (DNA): TGCAGCGTTGCTGTGCTGGGGGAGCAGTACTTC.

The J gene is TRBJ2-1, the V gene TRBV5-6, with 11 bases matching TRBD2. Germline values: CDR1 SGHDT, CDR2 YYEEEE. CDR3 length equals 16 residues. The junction had 7 bases not matched to a gene; V was cut back by 0 bases and J by 8 bases. DNA for the CDR3: TGTGCCAGCAGCTTGGCCCCTAGCGGGGGGTTTGATGAGCAGTTCTTC. This translates into CASSLAPSGGFDEQFF.

J is TRBJ2-7 and V is TRBV4-1, with no clear D. V was pared by 0 bases and J by 3 bases, with 6 bases between. The CDR3 has 13 amino acids. Per germline, CDR1 MGHRA and CDR2 YSYEKL. Here the CDR3 reads CASSQESIYEQYF. For the CDR3, the DNA is TGCGCCAGCAGCCAAGAGTCGATCTACGAGCAGTACTTC.

This clone was seen just once. The chain links TRBV14 to TRBJ2-7, with 7 bases aligning to TRBD1. Germline V gene lookup returns CDR1 SGHDN and CDR2 FVKESK. The CDR3 covers 15 residues. The ends lost 0 bases at V and 5 bases at J; junction bases unmatched: 7. DNA of the CDR3: TGTGCCAGCAGCCAAGAACACAGGGGCTGGGACGAGCAGTACTTC. Translating gives CASSQEHRGWDEQYF.

The chain's CDR3 is CASAGGGNQPQHF. In nucleotides, the CDR3 is TGTGCCAGCGCAGGGGGAGGCAATCAGCCCCAGCATTTT. V is TRBV2 and J is TRBJ1-5; 7 positions agree with TRBD1. Germline assignment: CDR1 SNHLY and CDR2 FYNNEI. J gave up 2 bases and V 8 bases, and 3 bases lay outside the gene matches. This CDR3 comprises 13 residues.

V usage is TRBV4-3 and J usage is TRBJ2-7; 8 nucleotides agree with TRBD1. Germline V gene data show CDR1 as LGHNA and CDR2 as YSLEER. V dropped 4 bases and J dropped 5; count of bases not matched to a gene: 7. This CDR3 region has 14 residues. CDR3 in amino acids: CASSRSRGLDEQYF. For the CDR3, the DNA is TGCGCCAGCAGCCGGAGCAGGGGGCTTGACGAGCAGTACTTC.

The table lists this clone with a count of one. The chain recombines TRBV18 with TRBJ1-2, with unresolved D. Germline CDR1 is KGHSH and CDR2 is LQKENI. The V gene lost 0 bases and the J gene lost 0 bases, with 2 bases spanning the gap. The CDR3 extends over 13 amino acids. Here the CDR3 reads CASSPPANYGYTF. CDR3 nucleotide sequence: TGTGCCAGCTCACCACCCGCTAACTATGGCTACACCTTC. Together with reference TRBV18 and TRBJ1-2, the CDR3 gives the full variable domain: NAGVMQNPRHLVRRRGQEARLRCSPMKGHSHVYWYRQLPEEGLKFMVYLQKENIIDESGMPKERFSAEFPKEGPSILRIQQVVRGDSAAYFCASSPPANYGYTFGSGTRLTVV.

The chain recombines TRBV5-1 with TRBJ1-4, with a tentative D call TRBD1 (5 bases). Germline CDR1 SGHRS, CDR2 YFSETQ. The CDR3 has 17 residues. The germline V and J ends were trimmed by 0 bases and 5 bases, with 17 bases remaining between them. The CDR3 DNA is TGCGCCAGCAGCTTGGGATCAGAGGGGCTCAGGAATGAAAAACTGTTTTTT. Its translation is CASSLGSEGLRNEKLFF.

The sample holds a few counts of this clone. The chain couples TRBV30 to TRBJ1-2; D remains unclear. The germline V gene encodes CDR1 GTSNPN and CDR2 SVGIG (reference sequence). This CDR3 has 13 amino acids. The V and J ends lost 5 bases and 6 bases respectively, with 16 bases between them. CDR3 residues: CAWQVGTPNGYTF. CDR3 sequence (DNA): TGTGCCTGGCAGGTCGGAACACCAAATGGCTACACCTTC.

The rearrangement uses TRBV25-1 and TRBJ2-1; a possible D gene is TRBD2 (7 bases). The CDR3 is made up of 15 amino acids. Germline CDR1 is MGHDK and CDR2 is SYGVNS. Trimming removed 6 bases from V and 5 bases from J, with 17 bases in between. The chain's CDR3 is CASSPIGGDHNEQFF. CDR3 nucleotides: TGTGCCAGCAGCCCCATAGGGGGGGATCACAATGAGCAGTTCTTC.

This chain joins TRBV5-4 and TRBJ2-5; TRBD1 is a possible D gene (6 bases). Trimming left V 4 bases short and J 5 bases short, with 15 bases between. CDR1 and CDR2 from the germline V gene are SGHNT and YYREEE (reference sequence). The CDR3 runs to 14 residues. The CDR3, as DNA: TGTGCCAGCAGCAACCCCAGGGGAGAGGAGACCCAGTACTTC. Amino acid sequence: CASSNPRGEETQYF. Drawing the rest from reference TRBV5-4 and TRBJ2-5, the complete variable domain is ETGVTQSPTHLIKTRGQQVTLRCSSQSGHNTVSWYQQALGQGPQFIFQYYREEENGRGNFPPRFSGLQFPNYSSELNVNALELDDSALYLCASSNPRGEETQYFGPGTRLLVL.

This clone was observed a few times. The chain joins TRBV7-6 to TRBJ2-1; D possibly corresponds to TRBD2 (5 bases). The germline gives CDR1 SGHVS, CDR2 FNYEAQ. The CDR3 runs 13 residues. With 1 base removed from V and 9 bases from J, the gap between germline ends came to 10 bases. The CDR3 reads CASSLVDGGEQFF. CDR3 sequence (DNA): TGTGCCAGCAGCTTAGTTGATGGAGGTGAGCAGTTCTTC.